This T cell receptor (beta chain) originates from a study of blood T cells in healthy people across ages. The CDR3 runs 15 residues. The V end was cut by 0 bases, the J end by 4 bases, with 13 bases between. Germline V CDR1 and CDR2: SGDLS, YYNGEE. Using a J-beta primer mix together with a sample-barcoded 5' primer, a second PCR was run for 7 to 11 cycles. TCRdb independently ran MiXCR on the 5' RACE reads; one entry per CDR3 protein. The table lists about 510,000 distinct CDR3 sequences, approximately 26% of them singletons. These data were also reused for a study on T cells of mothers and their children.

The specimen was blood. The receptor was isolated from a boy aged 2-9 years in good health. The rearrangement uses TRBV9 and TRBJ2-5; TRBD2 might be the D (5 bases). The CDR3 region is CASSVGTPNLETQYF. In DNA form, the CDR3 reads TGTGCCAGCAGCGTAGGGACTCCAAACCTAGAGACCCAGTACTTC.